The rows below give T cell receptor beta chains drawn from one sample of a study of shared clonotypes between healthy human individuals. TCRdb's table, derived via immunoSEQ multiplex PCR, lists solely in-frame clones and lacks some. The sample includes about 2.3 million clones, roughly 92% of them seen just once. Sample: naive CD4+ T cells from PBMCs. All receptors derive from a man aged 18 to 30 in good health. Some clones in this sample may be carry-over from other donors' samples. Both conserved end residues are part of each CDR3. D genes are given only for firm matches. A row's size may be missing; if present it is once, few, many or a size class.

TRBV19	TRBJ2-2	-	TRBD2	CASIREGATFTGELFF	TGTGCCAGTATTCGGGAGGGCGCGACTTTCACCGGGGAGCTGTTTTTT
TRBV5-1	TRBJ2-2	-	TRBD2	CASSAPGLERLFF	TGCGCCAGCAGCGCCCCGGGACTAGAGAGGCTGTTTTTT
TRBV9	TRBJ2-6	-	-	CASSVMSGANVLTF	TGTGCCAGCAGCGTTATGTCTGGGGCCAACGTCCTGACTTTC
TRBV5-4	TRBJ1-4	-	-	CASSAGLGANEKLFF	TGTGCCAGCAGCGCAGGTCTCGGGGCTAATGAAAAACTGTTTTTT
TRBV7-8	TRBJ2-1	-	-	CASSLDGGYNEQFF	TGTGCCAGCAGCTTAGATGGTGGATACAATGAGCAGTTCTTC
TRBV6-6	TRBJ2-7	-	TRBD2	CASSLSGLSSYEQYF	TGTGCCAGCAGTCTTAGCGGGCTAAGCTCCTACGAGCAGTACTTC
TRBV30	TRBJ2-3	-	TRBD2	CAWGTSDTQYF	TGTGCCTGGGGGACTAGCGATACGCAGTATTTT
TRBV7-9	TRBJ2-1	once	-	CASSLVDNEQFF	TGTGCCAGCAGCTTAGTAGACAATGAGCAGTTCTTC
TRBV28	TRBJ1-3	-	-	CASSPPGFGGNTIYF	TGTGCCAGCAGTCCCCCGGGGTTCGGTGGAAACACCATATATTTT
TRBV7-5	TRBJ1-1	once	-	CARSQSGLEDRTQNTEAFF	TGTGCCAGAAGCCAATCTGGCCTTGAAGATCGCACCCAGAACACTGAAGCTTTCTTT
TRBV19	TRBJ1-4	-	-	CASRHLTRKNEKLFF	TGTGCCAGTAGACATCTTACACGGAAAAATGAAAAACTGTTTTTT
TRBV7-2	TRBJ2-5	many	TRBD1	CASSSTGGMGQETQYF	TGTGCCAGCAGCTCGACAGGGGGCATGGGGCAAGAGACCCAGTACTTC
TRBV28	TRBJ2-7	-	-	CASSRRGRAPYEQYF	TGTGCCAGCAGCCGTCGGGGGCGGGCGCCCTACGAGCAGTACTTC
TRBV9	TRBJ1-1	-	-	CASSILDRGEAFF	TGTGCCAGCAGTATTTTAGACAGAGGAGAAGCTTTCTTT
TRBV11-1	TRBJ1-2	-	-	CASSRSAGEIYGYTF	TGTGCCAGCAGCCGGTCGGCAGGAGAAATCTATGGCTACACCTTC
TRBV6-4	TRBJ1-1	-	-	CATSRGPNTEAFF	TGTGCCACAAGCCGCGGCCCGAACACTGAAGCTTTCTTT
TRBV18	TRBJ2-5	-	TRBD1	CASSRDRDRGETQYF	TGTGCCAGCTCACGGGACAGGGATCGGGGAGAGACCCAGTACTTC
TRBV7-3	TRBJ2-5	once	-	CASSLSGWGQGETQYF	TGTGCCAGCAGCTTAAGTGGCTGGGGCCAGGGGGAGACCCAGTACTTC
TRBV7-7	TRBJ2-5	once	TRBD1	CASSALGTGAQETQYF	TGTGCCAGCAGCGCGCTAGGGACAGGGGCCCAAGAGACCCAGTACTTC
TRBV5-1	TRBJ2-3	-	TRBD2	CASSLGTSGRTDTQYF	TGCGCCAGCAGCTTGGGGACTAGCGGGCGCACAGATACGCAGTATTTT
TRBV7-2	TRBJ2-7	once	-	CASSLGVGVQGLYEQYF	TGTGCCAGCAGCTTAGGGGTGGGGGTCCAGGGCCTCTACGAGCAGTACTTC